Listed here are 9 T cell receptor beta chains from one sample, sequenced in a study of blood T cells in healthy people across ages. A second about 6 to 12 cycle PCR used barcoded and J-beta primers. TCRdb passed the 5' RACE reads through MiXCR, listing each CDR3 protein once. Here the sample spans about 1.4 million distinct CDR3 sequences, approximately 59% being singletons. The sequenced sample consisted of blood. These receptors came from a man younger than 35 in good health.

CDR3 in amino acids: CASSPPLRKSVSNYGYTF. CDR3 DNA: TGTGCCAGCAGTCCCCCATTACGGAAGTCCGTCTCTAACTATGGCTACACCTTC. This chain connects TRBV27 to TRBJ1-2; D ambiguous. Germline V CDR1 and CDR2: MNHEY, SMNVEV (reference sequence). Trimming cost V 5 bases and J 0 bases, with 22 bases left between them. The CDR3 contains 18 residues.

The chain combines TRBV6-5 with TRBJ1-2; TRBD1 matches 9 bases. The J segment lost 4 bases and the V segment lost 6 bases, leaving 3 bases of the junction unmatched. CDR3 length: 13 residues. Germline loops: CDR1 MNHEY, CDR2 SVGAGI. The CDR3 loop is CASREQGAYGYTF. CDR3 DNA sequence: TGTGCCAGCAGAGAACAGGGGGCCTATGGCTACACCTTC.

The rearrangement joins TRBV9 to TRBJ2-7, with TRBD1 identical over 7 bases. Germline CDR1 and CDR2: SGDLS and YYNGEE. This CDR3 spans 14 amino acids. Trimming cost V 4 bases and J 3 bases; bases outside gene matches: 7. The CDR3 coding sequence is TGTGCCAGCAGCACGGGACAGAACCGCTACGAGCAGTACTTC. Translating gives CASSTGQNRYEQYF.

J is TRBJ2-5 and V is TRBV6-5, with D possibly TRBD1 on 6 matching bases. Germline V gene sequence: CDR1 MNHEY, CDR2 SVGAGI. Trimming took 0 bases from V and 1 from J, leaving 18 bases between them. CDR3 size: 18 residues. This chain's CDR3 is CASSYSPSRGDLQETQYF. For the CDR3, the DNA is TGTGCCAGCAGTTACTCCCCGTCCAGGGGTGACCTCCAAGAGACCCAGTACTTC.

The chain has TRBV14 and TRBJ2-1; TRBD2 matches 7 bases. The CDR3 is made up of 16 amino acids. V dropped 4 bases and J dropped 0; count of bases not matched to a gene: 6. CDR1 and CDR2 (germline): SGHDN, FVKESK. In DNA form, the CDR3 reads TGTGCCAGCAGCCTAAAGCGGGGCAGCTCCTACAATGAGCAGTTCTTC. Translation gives CASSLKRGSSYNEQFF.

V and J are TRBV3-1 and TRBJ1-4; 8 positions agree with TRBD1. The junction had 14 bases not matched to a gene; V was cut back by 1 base and J by 7 bases. This CDR3 region has 18 residues. In germline, CDR1 is LGHDT, CDR2 YNNKEL (reference sequence). In DNA, the CDR3 is TGTGCCAGCAGCCAAGTTCCCGGGACAGGCTGGGCCTCTGAAAAACTGTTTTTT. Translation: CASSQVPGTGWASEKLFF.

Here the CDR3 reads CASSLSGSAGGDTQYF. The CDR3 nucleotides are TGTGCCAGCAGTTTATCAGGATCTGCTGGCGGTGATACGCAGTATTTT. V gene TRBV27 combines with J gene TRBJ2-3; D gene ambiguous. There are 16 residues in the CDR3. Germline CDR1 and CDR2: MNHEY and SMNVEV (reference sequence). V lost 0 bases and J lost 6, with 16 bases in between.

J is TRBJ2-7 and V is TRBV4-3; TRBD2 aligns across 7 bases. The J segment lost 7 bases and the V segment lost 0 bases, leaving 9 bases of the junction unmatched. The CDR3 is 15 residues long. CDR1 LGHNA and CDR2 YSLEER come from the germline V gene. The CDR3 reads CASSQDEGGFNEQYF. CDR3 nucleotides: TGCGCCAGCAGCCAAGATGAGGGAGGGTTCAATGAGCAGTACTTC.

The chain uses TRBV3-1 and TRBJ2-5; the D is unclear. V shed 1 base and J shed 13 bases, with 28 bases lying between them. This CDR3 is 17 amino acids long. Germline-derived CDR1 and CDR2 are LGHDT and YNNKEL (reference sequence). CDR3 sequence reads: CASSQGPAESYAAVAYF. The DNA of the CDR3 is TGTGCCAGCAGCCAAGGGCCGGCGGAAAGCTACGCGGCCGTGGCGTACTTC.